This T cell receptor beta chain is from a study of human T cells and chemical hapten exposure. Study summary: There were per-sample TCR yield variations, arising mainly from small pooled library volume differences. Study results and caveats: Donors, who had alopecia, may show an immune response that differs from healthy people's.

The sample's time point: patch test 2, 6 weeks after DPC sensitization. Treatment specified: therapeutic diphenylcyclopropenone sensitization with weekly scalp DPC. Unfractionated whole blood served as the source for total RNA extraction. This clonotype was seen only a few times. What it binds is not known. The germline V gene encodes CDR1 LGHNA and CDR2 YSLEER. The ends were cut back, 0 bases at V and 1 base at J, with 6 bases in the middle. The CDR3 is 14 residues long. Authors' analysis steps: Between 23,224 and 690,600 TCRs appeared in each sample, and the median stood at around 92,000. In TCRdb, the RACE reads were re-called with MiXCR into one record per CDR3 protein. The V and J calls and clone size come from TCRdb's table, not from the authors' own analysis. The sample yields about 85,000 distinct CDR3 sequences, about 9.9% seen once.

Sequencing was performed on whole blood, taken in connection with sensitization to the hapten diphenylcyclopropenone (DPC). This chain joins TRBV4-3 and TRBJ1-1; no firm D call. The sequence was collected from a man in his late teens or twenties with alopecia areata. Some clones in this sample may be carry-over from other donors' samples. CDR3 sequence: CASSQDSENTEAFF. Written as DNA, the CDR3 is TGCGCCAGCAGCCAAGATTCGGAGAACACTGAAGCTTTCTTT.